Listed below are T cell receptor beta chains from one sample, sequenced in a study of T cells after yellow fever vaccination. TCRdb reprocessed the 5' RACE reads with MiXCR, giving one entry per CDR3 protein. The repertoire has some 600,000 distinct CDR3 sequences, about 12% of them found once; the top ten carry around 14%. Material: PBMCs, obtained on the day of the yellow fever booster vaccination. The receptors shown here come from a man aged 25 to 40 who received the YFV17D yellow fever vaccine. Both conserved end residues are part of each CDR3. A D gene is named only where the DNA matches it firmly. Clone size is given for some rows only: seen once, a few or many times, or a class if the clone is expanded.

V gene	J gene	clone size	D gene	CDR3 protein	CDR3 DNA
TRBV5-1	TRBJ2-3	.	TRBD2	CASSRTATSVSTDTQYF	TGCGCCAGCAGCCGAACCGCTACTAGCGTGAGCACAGATACGCAGTATTTT
TRBV24-1	TRBJ2-6	.	.	CATSDGRGAYSGANVLTF	TGTGCCACCAGTGATGGACGGGGAGCTTACTCTGGGGCCAACGTCCTGACTTTC
TRBV28	TRBJ2-7	few	.	CASEPGRSYQQYF	TGTGCCAGTGAGCCGGGACGGTCCTACCAGCAGTACTTC
TRBV10-3	TRBJ2-1	many	TRBD2	CAISEPSGRSSYNEQFF	TGTGCCATCAGTGAACCTAGCGGGAGAAGCTCCTACAATGAGCAGTTCTTC
TRBV15	TRBJ2-5	few	TRBD1	CATSARTGETQYF	TGTGCCACCAGCGCTAGGACAGGGGAGACCCAGTACTTC
TRBV6-5	TRBJ1-2	.	.	CASSRGFDYGYTF	TGTGCCAGCAGCCGGGGGTTCGACTATGGCTACACCTTC
TRBV20-1	TRBJ2-3	.	TRBD2	CSATTSGRSDTQYF	TGCAGTGCTACGACTAGCGGGAGGTCAGATACGCAGTATTTT
TRBV7-3	TRBJ2-5	few	TRBD1	CASSRTGFGETQYF	TGTGCCAGCAGCCGGACAGGGTTTGGGGAGACCCAGTACTTC
TRBV29-1	TRBJ2-7	.	TRBD1	CSVEDRGQGSPYEQYF	TGCAGCGTTGAAGATCGGGGACAGGGTTCTCCCTACGAGCAGTACTTC
TRBV3-1	TRBJ2-1	.	TRBD2	CASSQRTSGTKYEQFF	TGTGCCAGCAGCCAGAGGACTAGCGGGACAAAGTATGAGCAGTTCTTC
TRBV5-1	TRBJ2-1	.	.	CASSAARGAELYNEQFF	TGCGCCAGCAGCGCGGCGAGAGGGGCCGAACTTTACAATGAGCAGTTCTTC
TRBV7-8	TRBJ1-1	.	.	CASSPHPTEAFF	TGTGCCAGCAGCCCCCACCCGACTGAAGCTTTCTTT
TRBV4-1	TRBJ2-3	.	TRBD2	CASSSSGGLALRILQDTQYF	TGCGCCAGCAGCTCCTCCGGGGGACTAGCTTTGAGAATATTACAAGATACGCAGTATTTT
TRBV10-3	TRBJ2-3	.	.	CAIGGTSTDTQYF	TGTGCCATCGGGGGGACTAGCACAGATACGCAGTATTTT
TRBV20-1	TRBJ2-1	.	.	CSATVRDNLYYNEQFF	TGCAGTGCCACCGTCCGGGACAACCTCTACTACAATGAGCAGTTCTTC
TRBV10-3	TRBJ1-1	.	TRBD1	CAISDLGQGKTEAFF	TGTGCCATCAGTGACTTGGGACAGGGGAAAACTGAAGCTTTCTTT
TRBV6-5	TRBJ2-5	few	TRBD2	CASRSRREGPQETQYF	TGTGCCAGCAGGAGTAGACGGGAGGGCCCCCAAGAGACCCAGTACTTC
TRBV20-1	TRBJ2-5	few	.	CSARVGLNQETQYF	TGCAGTGCTAGAGTCGGGCTAAACCAAGAGACCCAGTACTTC
TRBV7-2	TRBJ2-2	few	TRBD2	CASSLAGGPYTGELFF	TGTGCCAGCAGCTTAGCGGGAGGGCCGTACACCGGGGAGCTGTTTTTT
TRBV7-9	TRBJ2-7	few	TRBD2	CASSYSGAPYEQYF	TGTGCCAGCAGCTATAGCGGGGCCCCCTACGAGCAGTACTTC
TRBV7-2	TRBJ1-5	.	TRBD1	CASSLEGQGSFQPQHF	TGTGCCAGCAGCTTAGAGGGACAGGGGTCCTTTCAGCCCCAGCATTTT
TRBV7-2	TRBJ2-3	.	.	CASSLGDRERDTQYF	TGTGCCAGCAGCTTAGGGGACCGGGAGAGGGATACGCAGTATTTT
TRBV7-9	TRBJ2-1	.	.	CASSLGLVDEQFF	TGTGCCAGCAGCTTAGGTCTAGTTGATGAGCAGTTCTTC
TRBV28	TRBJ2-7	many	.	CASSLRGARVDF	TGTGCCAGCAGTTTACGAGGGGCCCGGGTAGACTTC